Sequencing of this T cell receptor (beta chain) was carried out in a study of T cell repertoires in cytomegalovirus infection. The wider study: CMV epitopes, recently identified HLA-C-restricted and well-studied HLA-B-restricted, were used. Both a matching HLA type and CMV infection were indicated by public TCR beta signatures.

This clonotype has only a few counts. Its antigen is unidentified. The ends were cut back, 5 bases at V and 4 bases at J, with 19 bases in the middle. Germline loops: CDR1 GTSNPN, CDR2 SVGIG (reference sequence). This CDR3 region has 15 residues. TCRdb reanalysed the reads using MiXCR and keeps one entry per CDR3 protein. The table shows about 46,000 distinct CDR3 sequences, with nearly 20% occurring only once. The sequenced sample was CD8+ T cells from cultured PBMCs, obtained from culture after CMV antigen stimulation. V is TRBV30 and J is TRBJ2-3; D may be TRBD2 (7 bases). This sequence originates from a human donor in good health (CMV status not recorded). Some clones in this sample may be carry-over from other donors' samples. This CDR3 reads CAWVEGGHFADTQYF. In nucleotides, the CDR3 is TGTGCCTGGGTAGAGGGGGGGCATTTCGCAGATACGCAGTATTTT.